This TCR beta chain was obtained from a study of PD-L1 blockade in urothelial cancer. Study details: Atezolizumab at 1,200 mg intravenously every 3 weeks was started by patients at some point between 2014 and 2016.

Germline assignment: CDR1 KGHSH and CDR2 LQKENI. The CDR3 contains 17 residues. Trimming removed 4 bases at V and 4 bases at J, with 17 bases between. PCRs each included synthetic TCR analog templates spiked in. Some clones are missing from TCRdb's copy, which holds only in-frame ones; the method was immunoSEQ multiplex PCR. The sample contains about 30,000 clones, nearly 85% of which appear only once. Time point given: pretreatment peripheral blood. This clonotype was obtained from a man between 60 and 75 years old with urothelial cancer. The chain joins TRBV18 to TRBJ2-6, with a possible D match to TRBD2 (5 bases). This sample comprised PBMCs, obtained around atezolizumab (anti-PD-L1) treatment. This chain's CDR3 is CASSRTTLSGGANVLTF. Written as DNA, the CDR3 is TGTGCCAGCTCACGAACCACCCTCTCGGGAGGGGCCAACGTCCTGACTTTC.